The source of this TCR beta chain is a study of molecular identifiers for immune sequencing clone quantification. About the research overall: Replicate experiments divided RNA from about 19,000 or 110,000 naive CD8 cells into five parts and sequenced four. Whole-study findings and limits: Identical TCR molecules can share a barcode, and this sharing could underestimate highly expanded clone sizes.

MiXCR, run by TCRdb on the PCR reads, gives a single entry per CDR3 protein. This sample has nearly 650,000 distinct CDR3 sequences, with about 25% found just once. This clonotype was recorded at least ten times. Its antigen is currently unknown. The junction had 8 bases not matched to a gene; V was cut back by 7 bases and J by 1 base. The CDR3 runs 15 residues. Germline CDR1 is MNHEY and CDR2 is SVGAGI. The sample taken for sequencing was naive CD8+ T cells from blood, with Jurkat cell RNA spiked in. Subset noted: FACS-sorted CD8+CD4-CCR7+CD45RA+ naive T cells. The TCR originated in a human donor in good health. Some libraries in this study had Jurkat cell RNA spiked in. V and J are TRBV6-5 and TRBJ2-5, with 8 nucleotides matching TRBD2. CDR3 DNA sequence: TGTGCCAGCACCCTCAGCGGGAGTCGCCAAGAGACCCAGTACTTC. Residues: CASTLSGSRQETQYF.